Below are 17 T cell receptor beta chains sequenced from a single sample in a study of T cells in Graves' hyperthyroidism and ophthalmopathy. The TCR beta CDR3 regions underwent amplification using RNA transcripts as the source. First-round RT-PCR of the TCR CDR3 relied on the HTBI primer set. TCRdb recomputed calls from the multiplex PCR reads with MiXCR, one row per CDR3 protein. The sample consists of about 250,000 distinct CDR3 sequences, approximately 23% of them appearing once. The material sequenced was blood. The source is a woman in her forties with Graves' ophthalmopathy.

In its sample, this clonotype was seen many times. CDR3 in DNA: TGTGCCAGCAGCTTAATCAGGGGGAACACTGAAGCTTTCTTT. Protein: CASSLIRGNTEAFF. The chain couples TRBV2 to TRBJ1-1; maybe TRBD1 (6 bases). Trimming took 6 bases from V and 1 from J, leaving 12 bases between them. CDR1 SNHLY and CDR2 FYNNEI come from the germline V gene. The CDR3 contains 14 residues.

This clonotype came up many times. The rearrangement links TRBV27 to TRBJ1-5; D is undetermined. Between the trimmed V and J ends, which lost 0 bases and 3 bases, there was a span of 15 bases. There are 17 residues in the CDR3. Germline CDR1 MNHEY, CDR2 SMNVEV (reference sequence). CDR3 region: CASSLSPTGVYNQPQHF. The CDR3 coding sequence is TGTGCCAGCAGTTTATCGCCAACGGGAGTTTACAATCAGCCCCAGCATTTT.

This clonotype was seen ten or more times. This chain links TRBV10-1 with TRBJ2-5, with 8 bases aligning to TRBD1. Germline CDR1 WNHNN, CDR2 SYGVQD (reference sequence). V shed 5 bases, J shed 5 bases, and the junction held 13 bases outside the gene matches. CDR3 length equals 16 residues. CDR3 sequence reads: CASSPSGTGPAETQYF. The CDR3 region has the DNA TGCGCCAGCAGTCCATCCGGGACAGGCCCGGCGGAGACCCAGTACTTC.

Here the CDR3 DNA reads TGTGCCAGCAGCTCAAGACAGGGAATCAGCAATCAGCCCCAGCATTTT. Protein: CASSSRQGISNQPQHF. V is TRBV11-2 and J is TRBJ1-5, with 7 bases matching TRBD1. V shed 4 bases and J 1 base; nucleotides not matched to a gene: 7. Germline values: CDR1 SGHAT, CDR2 FQNNGV. The CDR3 covers 16 residues. The whole variable domain, remainder taken from reference TRBV11-2 and TRBJ1-5, is EAGVAQSPRYKIIEKRQSVAFWCNPISGHATLYWYQQILGQGPKLLIQFQNNGVVDDSQLPKDRFSAERLKGVDSTLKIQPAKLEDSAVYLCASSSRQGISNQPQHFGDGTRLSIL.

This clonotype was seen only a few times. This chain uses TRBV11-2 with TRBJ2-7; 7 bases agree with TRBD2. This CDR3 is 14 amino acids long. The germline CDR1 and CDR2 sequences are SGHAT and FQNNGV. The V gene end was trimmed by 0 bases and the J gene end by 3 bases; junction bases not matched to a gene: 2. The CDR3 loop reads CASSLEPSGYEQYF. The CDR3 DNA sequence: TGTGCCAGCAGCTTAGAACCTAGCGGCTACGAGCAGTACTTC.

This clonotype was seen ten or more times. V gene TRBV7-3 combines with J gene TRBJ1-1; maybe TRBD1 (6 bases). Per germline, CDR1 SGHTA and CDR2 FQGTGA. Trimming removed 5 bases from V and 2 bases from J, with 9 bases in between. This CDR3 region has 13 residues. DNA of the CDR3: TGTGCCAGCAGCATGACAGGTAACACTGAAGCTTTCTTT. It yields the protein CASSMTGNTEAFF.

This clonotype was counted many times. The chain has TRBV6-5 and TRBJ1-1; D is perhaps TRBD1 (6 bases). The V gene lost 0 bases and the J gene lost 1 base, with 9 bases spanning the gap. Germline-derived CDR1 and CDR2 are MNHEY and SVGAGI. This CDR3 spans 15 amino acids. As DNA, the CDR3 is TGTGCCAGCAGTTACTCGTTCAGGGGGAACACTGAAGCTTTCTTT. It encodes CASSYSFRGNTEAFF.

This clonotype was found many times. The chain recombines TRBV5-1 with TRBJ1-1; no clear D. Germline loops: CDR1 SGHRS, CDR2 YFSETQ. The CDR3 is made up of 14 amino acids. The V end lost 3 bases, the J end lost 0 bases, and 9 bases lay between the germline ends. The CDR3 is CASSWRTVNTEAFF. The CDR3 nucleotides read TGCGCCAGCAGCTGGAGGACGGTGAACACTGAAGCTTTCTTT.

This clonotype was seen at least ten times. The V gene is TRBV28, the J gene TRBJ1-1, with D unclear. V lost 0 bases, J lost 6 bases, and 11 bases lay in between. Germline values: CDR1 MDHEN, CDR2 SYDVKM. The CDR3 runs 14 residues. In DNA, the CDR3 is TGTGCCAGCAGTTTATGGGGAGGTCGGGCTGAAGCTTTCTTT. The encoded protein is CASSLWGGRAEAFF.

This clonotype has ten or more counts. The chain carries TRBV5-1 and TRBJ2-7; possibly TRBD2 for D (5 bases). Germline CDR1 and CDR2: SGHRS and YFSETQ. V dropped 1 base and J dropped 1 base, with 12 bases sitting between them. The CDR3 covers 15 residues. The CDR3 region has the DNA TGCGCCAGCAGCTTGAACCGGGGTGCATCCTACGAGCAGTACTTC. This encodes CASSLNRGASYEQYF. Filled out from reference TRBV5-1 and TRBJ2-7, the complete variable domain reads KAGVTQTPRYLIKTRGQQVTLSCSPISGHRSVSWYQQTPGQGLQFLFEYFSETQRNKGNFPGRFSGRQFSNSRSEMNVSTLELGDSALYLCASSLNRGASYEQYFGPGTRLTVT.

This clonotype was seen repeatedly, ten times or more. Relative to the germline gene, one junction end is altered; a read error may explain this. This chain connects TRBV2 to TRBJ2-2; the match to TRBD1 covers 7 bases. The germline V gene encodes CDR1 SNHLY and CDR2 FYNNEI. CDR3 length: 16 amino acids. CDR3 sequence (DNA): TGTGCCAGCAGGGAAGCGACAGGGAGTGACACCGGGGAGCTGTTTTTT. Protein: CASREATGSDTGELFF.

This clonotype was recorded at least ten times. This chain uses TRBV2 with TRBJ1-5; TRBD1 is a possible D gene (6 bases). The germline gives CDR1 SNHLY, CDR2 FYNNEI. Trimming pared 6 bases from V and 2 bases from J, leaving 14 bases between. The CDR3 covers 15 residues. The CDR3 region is CASRDTGLGNQPQHF. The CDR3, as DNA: TGTGCCAGCAGGGATACAGGGTTGGGCAATCAGCCCCAGCATTTT.

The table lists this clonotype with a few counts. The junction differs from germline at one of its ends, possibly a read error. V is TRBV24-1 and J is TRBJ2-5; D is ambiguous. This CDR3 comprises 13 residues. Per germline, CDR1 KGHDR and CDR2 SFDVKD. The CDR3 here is CASSWVDQETQYF. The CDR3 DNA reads TGTGCCAGCAGTTGGGTAGATCAAGAGACCCAGTACTTC.

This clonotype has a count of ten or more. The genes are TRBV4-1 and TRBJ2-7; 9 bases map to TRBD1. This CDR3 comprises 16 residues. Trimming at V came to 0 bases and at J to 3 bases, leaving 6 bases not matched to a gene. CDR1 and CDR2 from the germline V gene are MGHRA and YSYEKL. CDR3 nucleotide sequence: TGCGCCAGCAGCCAAGATTCGGGACAGGGTTTCTACGAGCAGTACTTC. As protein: CASSQDSGQGFYEQYF.

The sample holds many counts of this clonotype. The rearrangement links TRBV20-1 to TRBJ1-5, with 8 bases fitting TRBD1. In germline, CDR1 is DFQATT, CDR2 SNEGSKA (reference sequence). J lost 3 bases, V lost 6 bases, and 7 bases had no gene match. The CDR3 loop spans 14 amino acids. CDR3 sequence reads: CSARTGPVNQPQHF. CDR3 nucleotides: TGCAGTGCACGGACAGGGCCGGTCAATCAGCCCCAGCATTTT.

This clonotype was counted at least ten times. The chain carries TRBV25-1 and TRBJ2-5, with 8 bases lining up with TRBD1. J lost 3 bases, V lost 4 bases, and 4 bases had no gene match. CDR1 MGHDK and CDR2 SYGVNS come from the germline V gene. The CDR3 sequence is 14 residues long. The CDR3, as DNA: TGTGCCAGCAGTGCAGAGGACAGGGAAGAGACCCAGTACTTC. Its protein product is CASSAEDREETQYF.

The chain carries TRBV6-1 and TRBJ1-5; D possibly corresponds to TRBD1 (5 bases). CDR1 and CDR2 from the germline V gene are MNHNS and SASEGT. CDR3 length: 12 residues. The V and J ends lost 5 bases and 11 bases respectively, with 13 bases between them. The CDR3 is CASSKDIRTQHF. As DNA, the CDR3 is TGTGCCAGCAGTAAGGACATACGGACCCAGCATTTT.